The sequence of this TCR beta chain was determined in a study of blood T cell repertoires in COVID-19. Germline CDR1 SGHTA, CDR2 FQGTGA. The V and J ends lost 1 base and 6 bases respectively, with 18 bases between them. The CDR3 consists of 16 residues. Assay used: immunoSEQ multiplex PCR; TCRdb lists only in-frame clones, some missing. In the table there are around 150,000 clones, around 83% of which are singletons. The rearrangement uses TRBV7-3 and TRBJ1-2, with D perhaps matching TRBD1 (5 bases). The TCR was taken from an older woman with COVID-19, enrolled during active disease. The sequenced sample was peripheral blood. The CDR3 bases are TGTGCCAGCAGCTTAAGATCCGGCGAACAGGCTCATGGCTACACCTTC. Its translation is CASSLRSGEQAHGYTF.